The present T cell receptor (beta chain) was sequenced within a study of blood T cell repertoires in COVID-19. Study at large: Whether acute or convalescent, the COVID-19 samples came from the United States, Italy and Spain. T cells, B-cell-depleted T cells, or PBMCs supplied cDNA or gDNA.

Trimming cost V 4 bases and J 7 bases, with 12 bases left between them. Germline CDR1 and CDR2: SGHDT and YYEEEE. The CDR3 has 14 amino acids. In the source study's methods: Nucleated cell number was recorded as an estimate derived from reference gene primer amplification. Produced via immunoSEQ multiplex PCR; TCRdb's table is partial and in-frame only. V, J and clone size were drawn from that table, and D and trimming were deduced from the DNA. The sample carries 350,000 to 450,000 clones, 75% to 90% recorded once. Seattle researchers signed up patients amid active infection and tracked them longitudinally.

This rearrangement joins TRBV5-6 to TRBJ1-6; TRBD1 might be the D (6 bases). This TCR was recovered from a woman between 55 and 75 years old with COVID-19, enrolled during active disease. The sequenced material came from peripheral blood. The CDR3 sequence is CASSPGTSNSPLHF. Written as DNA, the CDR3 is TGTGCCAGCAGCCCAGGGACATCGAATTCACCCCTCCACTTT.